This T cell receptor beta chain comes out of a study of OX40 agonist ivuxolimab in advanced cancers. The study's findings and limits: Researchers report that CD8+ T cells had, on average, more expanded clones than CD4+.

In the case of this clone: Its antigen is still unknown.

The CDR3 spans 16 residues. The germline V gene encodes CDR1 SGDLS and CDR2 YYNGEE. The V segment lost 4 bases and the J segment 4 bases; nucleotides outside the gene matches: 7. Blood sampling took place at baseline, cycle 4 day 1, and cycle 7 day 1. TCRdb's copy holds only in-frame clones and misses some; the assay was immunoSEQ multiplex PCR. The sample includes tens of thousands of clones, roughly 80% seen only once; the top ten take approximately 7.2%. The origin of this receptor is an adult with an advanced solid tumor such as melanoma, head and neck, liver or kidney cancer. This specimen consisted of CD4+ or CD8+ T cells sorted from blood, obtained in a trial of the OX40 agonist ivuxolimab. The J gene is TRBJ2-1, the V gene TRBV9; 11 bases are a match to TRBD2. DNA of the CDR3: TGTGCCAGCAGCCCATGGACTAGCGGGCGTTACAATGAGCAGTTCTTC. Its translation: CASSPWTSGRYNEQFF.